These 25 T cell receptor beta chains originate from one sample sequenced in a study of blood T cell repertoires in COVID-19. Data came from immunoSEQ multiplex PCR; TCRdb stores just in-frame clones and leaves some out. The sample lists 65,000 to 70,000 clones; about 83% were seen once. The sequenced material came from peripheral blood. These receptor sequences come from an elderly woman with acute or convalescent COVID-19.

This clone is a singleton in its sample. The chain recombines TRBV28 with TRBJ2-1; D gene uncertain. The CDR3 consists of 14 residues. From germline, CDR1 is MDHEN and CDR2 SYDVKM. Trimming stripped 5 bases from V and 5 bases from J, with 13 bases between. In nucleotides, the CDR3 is TGTGCCAGCAGTCTTAGTGCCCGTAACAATGAGCAGTTCTTC. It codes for CASSLSARNNEQFF. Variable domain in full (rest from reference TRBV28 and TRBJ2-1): DVKVTQSSRYLVKRTGEKVFLECVQDMDHENMFWYRQDPGLGLRLIYFSYDVKMKEKGDIPEGYSVSREKKERFSLILESASTNQTSMYLCASSLSARNNEQFFGPGTRLTVL.

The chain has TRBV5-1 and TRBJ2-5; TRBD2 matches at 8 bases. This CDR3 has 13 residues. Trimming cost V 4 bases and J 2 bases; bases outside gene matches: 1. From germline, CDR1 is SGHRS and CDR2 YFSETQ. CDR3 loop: CASSGGGQETQYF. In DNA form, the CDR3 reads TGCGCCAGCAGCGGCGGGGGGCAAGAGACCCAGTACTTC. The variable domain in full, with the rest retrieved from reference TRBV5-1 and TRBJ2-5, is KAGVTQTPRYLIKTRGQQVTLSCSPISGHRSVSWYQQTPGQGLQFLFEYFSETQRNKGNFPGRFSGRQFSNSRSEMNVSTLELGDSALYLCASSGGGQETQYFGPGTRLLVL.

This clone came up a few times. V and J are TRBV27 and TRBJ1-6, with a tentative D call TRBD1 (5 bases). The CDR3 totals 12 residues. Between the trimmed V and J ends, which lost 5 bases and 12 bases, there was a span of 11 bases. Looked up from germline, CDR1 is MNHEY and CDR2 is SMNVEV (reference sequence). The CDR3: CASSLMGLPLHF. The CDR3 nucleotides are TGTGCCAGCAGTCTTATGGGACTACCCCTCCACTTT.

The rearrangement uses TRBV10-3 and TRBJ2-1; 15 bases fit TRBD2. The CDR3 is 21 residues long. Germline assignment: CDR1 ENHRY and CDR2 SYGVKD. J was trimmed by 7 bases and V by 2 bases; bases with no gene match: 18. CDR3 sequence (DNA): TGTGCCATCAGTGAGCCACAGGGACTAGCGGGGGGAAAATGGGGGAATAATGAGCAGTTCTTC. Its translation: CAISEPQGLAGGKWGNNEQFF.

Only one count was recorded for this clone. The CDR3: CATSVLAGGFAEQFF. CDR3 bases: TGTGCCACCAGTGTACTAGCGGGAGGGTTCGCTGAGCAGTTCTTC. This sequence joins TRBV24-1 and TRBJ2-1, with 13 bases lining up with TRBD2. V trimming: 5 bases; J trimming: 9 bases; junction bases outside the gene matches: 6. The CDR3 is 15 amino acids. Germline CDR1 and CDR2: KGHDR and SFDVKD.

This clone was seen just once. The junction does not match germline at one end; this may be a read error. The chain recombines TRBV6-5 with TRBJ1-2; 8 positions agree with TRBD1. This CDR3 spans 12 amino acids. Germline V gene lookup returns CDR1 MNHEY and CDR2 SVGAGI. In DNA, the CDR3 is TGTGCCAGCAGTCAAAGACAGGGGCTTTTATTTTTC. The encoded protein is CASSQRQGLLFF.

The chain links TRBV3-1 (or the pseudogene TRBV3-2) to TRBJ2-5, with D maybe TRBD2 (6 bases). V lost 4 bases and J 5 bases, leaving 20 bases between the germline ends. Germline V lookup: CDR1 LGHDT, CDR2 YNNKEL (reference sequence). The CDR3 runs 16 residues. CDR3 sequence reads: CASSPLVSAGTETQYF. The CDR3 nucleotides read TGTGCCAGCAGCCCTTTGGTTTCGGCGGGAACGGAGACCCAGTACTTC.

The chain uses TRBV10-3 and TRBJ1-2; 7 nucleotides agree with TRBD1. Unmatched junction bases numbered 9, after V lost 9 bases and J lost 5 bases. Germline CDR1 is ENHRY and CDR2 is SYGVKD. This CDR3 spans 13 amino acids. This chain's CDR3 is CAISGQTLYGYTF. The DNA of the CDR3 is TGTGCCATTTCGGGACAGACCTTGTATGGCTACACCTTC.

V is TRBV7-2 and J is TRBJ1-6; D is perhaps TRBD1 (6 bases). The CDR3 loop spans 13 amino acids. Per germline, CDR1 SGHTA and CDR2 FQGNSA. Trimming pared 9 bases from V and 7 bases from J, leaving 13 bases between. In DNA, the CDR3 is TGTGCCAGTTCCCTGGGGACAAATTCACCCCTCCACTTT. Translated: CASSLGTNSPLHF.

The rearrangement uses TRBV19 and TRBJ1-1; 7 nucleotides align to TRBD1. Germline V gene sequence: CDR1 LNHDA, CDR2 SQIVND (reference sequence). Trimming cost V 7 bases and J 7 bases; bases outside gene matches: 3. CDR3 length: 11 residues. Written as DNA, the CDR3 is TGTGCCAGTATAAGACAGGGTGAAGCTTTCTTT. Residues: CASIRQGEAFF. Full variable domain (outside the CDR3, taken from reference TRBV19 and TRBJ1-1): DGGITQSPKYLFRKEGQNVTLSCEQNLNHDAMYWYRQDPGQGLRLIYYSQIVNDFQKGDIAEGYSVSREKKESFPLTVTSAQKNPTAFYLCASIRQGEAFFGQGTRLTVV.

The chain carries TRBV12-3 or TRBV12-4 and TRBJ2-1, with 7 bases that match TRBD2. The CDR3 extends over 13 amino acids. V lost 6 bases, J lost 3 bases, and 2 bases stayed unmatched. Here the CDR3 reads CASRAGSYNEQFF. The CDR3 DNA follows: TGTGCCAGCAGAGCGGGAAGCTACAATGAGCAGTTCTTC.

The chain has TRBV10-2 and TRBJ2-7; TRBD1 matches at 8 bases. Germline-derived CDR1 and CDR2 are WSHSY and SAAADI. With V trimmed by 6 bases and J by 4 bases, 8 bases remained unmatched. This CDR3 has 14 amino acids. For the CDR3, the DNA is TGCGCCAGCAGCCCGGACAGGGTACATTACGAGCAGTACTTC. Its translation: CASSPDRVHYEQYF.

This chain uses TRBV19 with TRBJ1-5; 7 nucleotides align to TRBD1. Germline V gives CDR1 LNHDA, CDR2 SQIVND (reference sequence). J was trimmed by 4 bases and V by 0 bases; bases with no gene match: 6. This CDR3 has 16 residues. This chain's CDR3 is CASSIERQGRNQPQHF. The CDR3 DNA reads TGTGCCAGTAGTATAGAAAGACAGGGTCGAAATCAGCCCCAGCATTTT.

CDR3: CASSLAASGSRGQETQYF. Written as DNA, the CDR3 is TGTGCCAGCAGCTTAGCGGCTAGCGGGAGTAGGGGGCAAGAGACCCAGTACTTC. The genes are TRBV7-2 and TRBJ2-5; 10 positions agree with TRBD2. The V gene end was trimmed by 0 bases and the J gene end by 2 bases; junction bases not matched to a gene: 9. Germline-derived CDR1 and CDR2 are SGHTA and FQGNSA. This CDR3 is built from 18 residues.

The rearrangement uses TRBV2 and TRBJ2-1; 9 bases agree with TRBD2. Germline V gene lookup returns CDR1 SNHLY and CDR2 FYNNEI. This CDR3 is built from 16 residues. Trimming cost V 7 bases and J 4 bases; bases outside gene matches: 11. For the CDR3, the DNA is TGTGCCAGCACTTTCGCTAGCGGGACCCGGTACAATGAGCAGTTCTTC. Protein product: CASTFASGTRYNEQFF.

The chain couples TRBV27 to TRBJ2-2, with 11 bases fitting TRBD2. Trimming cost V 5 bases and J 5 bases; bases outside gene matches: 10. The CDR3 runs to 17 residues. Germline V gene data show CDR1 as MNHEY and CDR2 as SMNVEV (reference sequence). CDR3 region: CASSKIPGTSGTGELFF. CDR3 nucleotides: TGTGCCAGCAGTAAGATACCCGGGACTAGCGGTACCGGGGAGCTGTTTTTT.

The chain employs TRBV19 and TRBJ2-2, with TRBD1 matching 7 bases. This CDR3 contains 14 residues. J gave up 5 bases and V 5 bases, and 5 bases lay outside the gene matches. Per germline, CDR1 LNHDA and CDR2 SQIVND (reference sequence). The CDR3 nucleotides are TGTGCCAGTAGTGCCCGGACAGGTACCGGGGAGCTGTTTTTT. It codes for CASSARTGTGELFF.

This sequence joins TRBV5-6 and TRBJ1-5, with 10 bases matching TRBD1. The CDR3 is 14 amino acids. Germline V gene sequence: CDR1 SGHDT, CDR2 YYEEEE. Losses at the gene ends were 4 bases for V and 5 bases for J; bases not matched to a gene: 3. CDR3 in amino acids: CASSGGTGDQPQHF. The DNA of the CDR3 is TGTGCCAGCAGCGGTGGGACAGGGGATCAGCCCCAGCATTTT.

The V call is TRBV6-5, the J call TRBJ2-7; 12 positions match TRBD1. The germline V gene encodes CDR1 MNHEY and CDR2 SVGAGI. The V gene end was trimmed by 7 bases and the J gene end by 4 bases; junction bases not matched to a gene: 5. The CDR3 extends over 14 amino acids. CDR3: CASTRDRGLYEQYF. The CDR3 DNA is TGTGCCAGCACCCGGGACAGGGGGCTTTACGAGCAGTACTTC.

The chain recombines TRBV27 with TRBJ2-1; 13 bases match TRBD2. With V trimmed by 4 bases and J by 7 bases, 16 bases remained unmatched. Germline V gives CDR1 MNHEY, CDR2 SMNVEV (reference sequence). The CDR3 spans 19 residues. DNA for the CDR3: TGTGCCAGCAGTTCGACCAATTTTCGGACTAGCGGGAGCATTAATGAGCAGTTCTTC. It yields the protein CASSSTNFRTSGSINEQFF.

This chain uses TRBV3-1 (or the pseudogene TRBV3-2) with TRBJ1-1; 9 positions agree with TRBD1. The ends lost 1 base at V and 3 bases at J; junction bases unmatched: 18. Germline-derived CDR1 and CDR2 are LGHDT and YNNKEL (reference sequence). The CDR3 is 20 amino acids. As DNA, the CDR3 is TGTGCCAGCAGCCAAGGCTTCCCGACAGGGGGGATCCTTAAGGACACTGAAGCTTTCTTT. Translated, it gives CASSQGFPTGGILKDTEAFF.

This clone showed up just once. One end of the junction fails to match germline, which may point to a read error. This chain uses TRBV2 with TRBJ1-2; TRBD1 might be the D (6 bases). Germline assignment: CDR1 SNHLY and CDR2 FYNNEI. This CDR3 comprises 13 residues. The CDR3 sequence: CASSVRFEGVLPF. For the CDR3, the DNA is TGTGCCAGCAGTGTGCGTTTCGAGGGGGTACTACCGTTC.

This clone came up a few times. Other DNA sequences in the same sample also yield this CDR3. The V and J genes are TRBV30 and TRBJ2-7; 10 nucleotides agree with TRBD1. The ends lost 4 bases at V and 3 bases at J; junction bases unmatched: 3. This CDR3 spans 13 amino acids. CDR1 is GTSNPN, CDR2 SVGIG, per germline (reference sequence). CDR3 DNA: TGTGCCTGGAAGGGGGACAGGGGCTACGAGCAGTACTTC. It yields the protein CAWKGDRGYEQYF.

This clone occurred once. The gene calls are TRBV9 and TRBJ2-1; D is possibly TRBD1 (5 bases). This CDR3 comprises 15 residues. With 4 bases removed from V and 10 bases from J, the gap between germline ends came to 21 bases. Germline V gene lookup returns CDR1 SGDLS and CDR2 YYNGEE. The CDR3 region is CASSYKISREHEQFF. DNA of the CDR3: TGTGCCAGCAGCTATAAAATAAGCAGGGAACACGAGCAGTTCTTC.

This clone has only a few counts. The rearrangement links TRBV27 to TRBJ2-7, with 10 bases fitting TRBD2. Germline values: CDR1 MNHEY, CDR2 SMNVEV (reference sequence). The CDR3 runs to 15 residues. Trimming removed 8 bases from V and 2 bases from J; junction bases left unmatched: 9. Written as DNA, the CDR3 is TGTGCCAGCGGACGGGGACTAGCGCTTCCCTACGAGCAGTACTTC. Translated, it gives CASGRGLALPYEQYF.